This T cell receptor (beta chain) was identified in a study of shared clonotypes between healthy human individuals (TCRdb year 2020). For context, the study as a whole: The cohort included a few men and a couple of women between 18 and 49 years of age. For each donor, three plates each were used for CD4 naive and CD4 memory, two plates were used for CD8 naive, and one plate was used for CD8 memory. The study deeply sequenced blood TCR repertoires of five healthy adults to estimate repertoire size and the extent of clonotype sharing between individuals. Different laboratories and diverse techniques were used to prepare libraries and sequence TCR repertoires, to increase sequencing depth and limit assay-specific biases. Between about 0.94 and 8.9 billion PBMCs per donor were obtained by leukapheresis.

CD8 naive samples were obtained by positive selection for CCR7 among CD45RO-negative cells, yielding a CD45RA+CCR7+ population from which TemRA cells were excluded. Healthy HIV-negative adults with no recently reported acute infections or vaccinations were included as donors. All donors were Caucasian adults living in Nashville, Tennessee, USA. Blood was obtained by leukapheresis, after which PBMCs were separated by Ficoll-Histopaque density gradient centrifugation and cryopreserved in liquid nitrogen vapor phase. Purity and quantity of every magnetically sorted T cell population were checked by analytical flow cytometry. From each sorted fraction, genomic DNA was isolated and quantified by UV absorbance on a Nanodrop 2000c. This clone was counted between two and nine times. Its antigen target is currently unknown. Qualities for individual bases were not recorded, and no much larger clone is one base off.

According to the germline V gene, CDR1 reads MDHEN and CDR2 reads SYDVKM. V sheds 3 bases and J sheds 4 bases, leaving 7 bases between their ends. The cysteine opens and the phenylalanine closes a CDR3 of 12 amino acids. The kept DNA is CDR3 alone, 36 bases in frame from the first base. Using the deep immunoSEQ assay, TCR CDR3 regions were amplified from genomic DNA by multiplex PCR. For each cell subset, the extracted genomic DNA was distributed evenly across all wells of several immunoSEQ 96-well plates, and each plate served as one replicate. For sorted subsets, about 210 ng of genomic DNA, equivalent to around 31,000 T cell genomes, went into each replicate PCR. The purified libraries were quantified using a Qubit 3.0 fluorometer, sized with a Bioanalyzer 2100, and then quantified again using the KAPA Library Quantification kit. A separate single-read 150-cycle Illumina NextSeq 550 flow cell was used to sequence each immunoSEQ 96-well plate. In the paper's pipeline: Because the immunoSEQ output held only junctional sequences and lacked quality scores, the filtering could not match the filtering applied to full-length reads. To assign V/J genes and CDR3, sequences were annotated against IMGT germline references using PyIR, a Python wrapper for IgBLAST v1.9. Reads were removed for weak V/J assignments (E-value above 1e-6), missing CDR3, stop codons, out-of-frame junctions, or ambiguous translated residues. V3J clonotypes were defined as sequences sharing the same inferred V gene, J gene, and CDR3 amino acid sequence. Percentage overlap between repertoires was calculated by dividing the number of shared unique clonotypes by the size of the smaller repertoire. Repertoire richness was assessed with RTK rarefaction, the Chao1 estimator, and Recon v2.1 estimates of unobserved clonotypes. Generation probabilities for all TCRbeta clonotypes obtained by the gDNA method from a few donors were computed using OLGA. What TCRdb holds here is the immuneACCESS table cut down to in-frame rearrangements. Part of the clones is not present; checked against another copy, under half of the missing clones reflect an unresolved V gene, and the others are unexplained. That table gives V, J and clone size, and the DNA gave D and trimming. The sample table contains about 700,000 clones; only one count was recorded for around 92% of them. The ten largest account for about 24% of the sample.

Findings and caveats that apply to the study as a whole: About 4.5% of naive CD4, 3.5% of naive CD8, around 2.3% of memory CD4, and 0.4% of memory CD8 clonotypes were shared across several donors. Higher generation probabilities were observed for clonotypes shared by all four sorted-subset donors than for non-shared clonotypes. Estimated clonotype richness was generally larger for naive than for memory subsets. Sampling was restricted to blood, and TCR repertoires in tissues likely differ from the TCR repertoires found in blood. The small number of donors limited the genetic and exposure-history diversity represented. Incomplete sequencing was indicated by rarefaction of sorted-subset datasets, despite the large sequencing depth. Based on pairwise subsampling, the degree of clonotype sharing among donors was expected to be affected by sequencing depth.

This receptor was taken from a man younger than 45 in good health. Sequences were obtained from naive CD8+ T cells sorted from blood. The sample's cell subset or site, from its label and the paper: CD45RA+CCR7+. Here the chain combines TRBV28 and TRBJ2-7, with no confident D gene call. This receptor has the CDR3 CASSFDDYEQYF. Read as DNA, the sequence is TGTGCCAGCAGTTTTGACGATTACGAGCAGTACTTC.